A selection of T cell receptor beta chains follows, all from one sample in a study of identical twins. TCRdb reprocessed the 5' RACE reads with MiXCR, giving one entry per CDR3 protein. The table has about 530,000 distinct CDR3 sequences, roughly 15% seen once. The sample also formed part of further work on yellow fever vaccine responses in identical twins.

Sequencing was performed on CD4+ T cells sorted from blood. These receptors were obtained from a woman under 30 in good health. The conserved cysteine and the conserved F or W are not part of the CDR3 here. Each record gives: V gene, CDR3 protein.

TRBV6-6 ASKRRGGETQY
TRBV12-3/TRBV12-4 ASRRRDQETQY
TRBV6-2/TRBV6-3 ASRPRVAVYNEQF
TRBV12-3/TRBV12-4 ASSPSGSKRYEQY
TRBV12-3/TRBV12-4 ASSLGQFDQPQH
TRBV14 ASSPPTGTNYGYT
TRBV12-3/TRBV12-4 ASSPGQHNQPQH
TRBV24-1 ATSDHPGTSGTPPDTQY
TRBV4-1 ASSQVRGGIADTQY
TRBV12-3/TRBV12-4 ASSLVQGGKGEAF
TRBV24-1 ATRGVSPLH
TRBV20-1 SSESYHYNEQF
TRBV3-1 ASSRQGETYEQY
TRBV20-1 SASGLSGSSYEQY
TRBV25-1 ASTLPGAGGYNEQF
TRBV6-1 ASSERQDFEKLF
TRBV7-8 ASSLVGGDGYT
TRBV28 ASSLSGGGGAKNIQY
TRBV2 ASSDRQGKSLGYEQY